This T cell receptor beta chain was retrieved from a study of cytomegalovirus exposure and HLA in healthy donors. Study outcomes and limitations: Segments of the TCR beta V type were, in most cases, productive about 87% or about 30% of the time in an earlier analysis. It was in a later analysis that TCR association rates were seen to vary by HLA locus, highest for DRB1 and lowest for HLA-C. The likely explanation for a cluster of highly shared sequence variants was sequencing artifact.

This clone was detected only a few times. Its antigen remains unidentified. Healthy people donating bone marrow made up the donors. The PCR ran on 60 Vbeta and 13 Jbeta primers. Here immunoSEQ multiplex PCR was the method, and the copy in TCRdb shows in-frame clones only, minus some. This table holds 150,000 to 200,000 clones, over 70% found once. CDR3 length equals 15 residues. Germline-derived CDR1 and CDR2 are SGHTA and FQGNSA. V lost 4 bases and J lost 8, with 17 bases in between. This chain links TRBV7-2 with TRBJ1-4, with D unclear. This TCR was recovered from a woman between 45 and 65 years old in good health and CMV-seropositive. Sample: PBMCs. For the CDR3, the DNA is TGTGCCAGCAGCTCCAGACATCCGAAGGAAGAAAAACTGTTTTTT. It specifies CASSSRHPKEEKLFF.